This is a list of T cell receptor beta chains from one sample in a study of T-cell reconstitution after alpha-beta-depleted transplantation in children. From the PCR reads, TCRdb called clonotypes with MiXCR, one entry per CDR3 protein. The table shows almost 500,000 distinct CDR3 sequences, with under 15% occurring only once. The source was PBMCs from the stem cell graft donor, collected from the stem cell graft. The receptors were sampled from a human donor who donated a stem cell graft to a child with combined immunodeficiency. Both conserved end residues are part of each CDR3. A D gene is named only where the DNA matches it firmly. Size is omitted from some rows. Given values are once, few, many or a class for expanded clones.

d_gene | j_gene | abundance | v_gene | CDR3nt | CDR3aa
. | TRBJ1-4 | . | TRBV10-3 | TGTGCCATCAGTGAGGGCAGGGCCAATGAAAAACTGTTTTTT | CAISEGRANEKLFF
TRBD2 | TRBJ2-3 | many | TRBV4-3 | TGCGCCAGCAGCCCTGGGACTACAACCACAGATACGCAGTATTTT | CASSPGTTTTDTQYF
. | TRBJ2-7 | few | TRBV6-2/TRBV6-3 | TGTGCCAGCAGTTACGTGTCAGGGCGCTACGAGCAGTACTTC | CASSYVSGRYEQYF
TRBD1 | TRBJ2-1 | . | TRBV24-1 | TGTGCCACCAGTCCCATCGGACAGGGCTTCAATTACAATGAGCAGTTCTTC | CATSPIGQGFNYNEQFF
. | TRBJ1-1 | few | TRBV2 | TGTGCCAGCAGTGAACCGACGGAAGCTTTCTTT | CASSEPTEAFF
. | TRBJ2-1 | . | TRBV20-1 | TGCAGTGCTAGAAAGATCGCGGCGAGCTCCTACAATGAGCAGTTCTTC | CSARKIAASSYNEQFF
. | TRBJ2-2 | many | TRBV29-1 | TGCAGCGGGGACCGGGACGGAACCGGGGAGCTGTTTTTT | CSGDRDGTGELFF
TRBD1 | TRBJ2-5 | many | TRBV28 | TGTGCCAGCAGTCAGGGACAGCTTCAAGAGACCCAGTACTTC | CASSQGQLQETQYF
TRBD1 | TRBJ1-5 | . | TRBV29-1 | TGCAGCGTAAAGACAGGGGGTCAGCCCCAGCATTTT | CSVKTGGQPQHF
. | TRBJ2-3 | few | TRBV19 | TGTGCCAGTAGCATCAAGGCGGGCACAGATACGCAGTATTTT | CASSIKAGTDTQYF
TRBD1 | TRBJ2-5 | many | TRBV6-2/TRBV6-3 | TGTGCCAGCAGTTTGAGGGGGCTTCGCGAGACCCAGTACTTC | CASSLRGLRETQYF
. | TRBJ1-3 | . | TRBV30 | TGTGCCTGGAGTACCCTACTAGACAGCAGGGTGGGGAACACCATATATTTT | CAWSTLLDSRVGNTIYF
. | TRBJ2-7 | . | TRBV21-1 | TGTGCCAGCAGCACCGGGACTAGAGGGGACTACGAGCAGTACTTC | CASSTGTRGDYEQYF
TRBD2 | TRBJ2-3 | few | TRBV20-1 | TGCAGACTACTAGCGGGATTCACAGATACGCAGTATTTT | CRLLAGFTDTQYF
. | TRBJ2-1 | . | TRBV7-9 | TGTGCCAGCAGCTTAGGACTTCCCCGTGAGCAGTTCTTC | CASSLGLPREQFF
. | TRBJ1-1 | few | TRBV15 | TGTGCCACTTCCTCCGATATGAACACTGAAGCTTTCTTT | CATSSDMNTEAFF
TRBD2 | TRBJ2-1 | few | TRBV24-1 | TGTGCCACTTCCGGGACTAGCGGGAGGGGGTCCTACAATGAGCAGTTCTTC | CATSGTSGRGSYNEQFF
. | TRBJ2-2 | . | TRBV7-2 | TGTGCCAGCAGCTTAAAAAACGTGTACACCGGGGAGCTGTTTTTT | CASSLKNVYTGELFF
. | TRBJ2-5 | many | TRBV12-3/TRBV12-4 | TGTGCCAGCAGTTTAACAGGGGGGGTTCAAGAGACCCAGTACTTC | CASSLTGGVQETQYF
. | TRBJ2-7 | many | TRBV5-1 | TGCGCCAGCAGCTTGGAGGGGGGTGGAAGGGACGAGCAGTACTTC | CASSLEGGGRDEQYF
. | TRBJ2-7 | . | TRBV20-1 | TGCAGTGCTAGAGTTGGTATCCACGAGCAGTACTTC | CSARVGIHEQYF
. | TRBJ2-7 | many | TRBV5-1 | TGCGCCAGCAGCATCTCCTACGAGCAGTACTTC | CASSISYEQYF
. | TRBJ2-7 | few | TRBV28 | TGTGCCAGCAGTTTTGCCAGGGGCCACGAGCAGTACTTC | CASSFARGHEQYF
TRBD2 | TRBJ2-1 | many | TRBV6-5 | TGTGCCAGCAGTTACTCACGACCGGGGGGATTAAATGAGCAGTTCTTC | CASSYSRPGGLNEQFF
. | TRBJ1-6 | . | TRBV4-3 | TGCGCCAGCAGCCAAGAGGCGGGAGGGTATAATTCACCCCTCCACTTT | CASSQEAGGYNSPLHF
TRBD2 | TRBJ2-1 | . | TRBV5-1 | TGCGCCAGCAGCTCCCTTAGTTTAGGTAGCGGGGAAAATGAGCAGTTCTTC | CASSSLSLGSGENEQFF
. | TRBJ2-2 | . | TRBV7-9 | TGTGCCAGCAGCCATATATCAGGGAACACCGGGGAGCTGTTTTTT | CASSHISGNTGELFF
. | TRBJ2-5 | . | TRBV11-2 | TGTGCCAGCAGCTCGGTGGTTGTGGAGACCCAGTACTTC | CASSSVVVETQYF
TRBD2 | TRBJ2-1 | once | TRBV30 | TGTGCCTGGGCTAGCGGGAGGGCCTACAATGAGCAGTTCTTC | CAWASGRAYNEQFF
TRBD2 | TRBJ2-5 | few | TRBV7-2 | TGTGCCAGCAGCCCCCGACTAGCGGGTTCCCCAGGAGAGACCCAGTACTTC | CASSPRLAGSPGETQYF
. | TRBJ2-7 | few | TRBV27 | TGTGCCAGCAGTCTTAGCGGCTATATGAACTACGAGCAGTACTTC | CASSLSGYMNYEQYF
TRBD2 | TRBJ2-2 | . | TRBV29-1 | TGCAGCGTTGGAGTAGCGGGAGTCATCGGGGAGCTGTTTTTT | CSVGVAGVIGELFF
TRBD1 | TRBJ1-2 | few | TRBV12-3/TRBV12-4 | TGTGCCAGCAGCGACAGGGTGGCTGGCTACACCTTC | CASSDRVAGYTF
TRBD1 | TRBJ2-2 | . | TRBV27 | TGTGCCAGCAGTCCCCCCGACAGGGCGTCCGGGGAGCTGTTTTTT | CASSPPDRASGELFF
TRBD2 | TRBJ2-1 | few | TRBV20-1 | TGCAGTGTCGGGTTAGCGGGAGTGTTGGATGAGCAGTTCTTC | CSVGLAGVLDEQFF
. | TRBJ2-2 | few | TRBV29-1 | TGCAGCGTTGCTTCCGAGAACACCGGGGAGCTGTTTTTT | CSVASENTGELFF
TRBD1 | TRBJ2-5 | . | TRBV28 | TGTGCCAGCAGCCCTCTCCGGACAGGGGGCGCCCCGGCGGAGACCCAGTACTTC | CASSPLRTGGAPAETQYF
. | TRBJ2-1 | many | TRBV25-1 | TGTGCCAGCAGTGATAGGATAGTGGAGGTAAATGAGCAGTTCTTC | CASSDRIVEVNEQFF
. | TRBJ2-5 | many | TRBV6-5 | TGTGCCAGCAGTTCCCCGGCAAGCCCCCAAGAGACCCAGTACTTC | CASSSPASPQETQYF
. | TRBJ2-1 | few | TRBV6-2/TRBV6-3 | TGTGCCAGCAGGCCCCAAGGTCCGTCCTACAATGAGCAGTTCTTC | CASRPQGPSYNEQFF
. | TRBJ2-1 | . | TRBV12-3/TRBV12-4 | TGTGCCAGCAGTTCAGATCCTAGATCTTCCTACAATGGGCAGTTCTTC | CASSSDPRSSYNGQFF
. | TRBJ1-1 | . | TRBV12-3/TRBV12-4 | TGTGCCAGCAGTTTATCGACACAGGGACGTGAAGCTTTCTTT | CASSLSTQGREAFF
. | TRBJ1-2 | . | TRBV11-1 | TGTGCCAGCAGCTCGTGGGGGACGGGGAGTCAGGCGTTTTATGGCTACACCTTC | CASSSWGTGSQAFYGYTF
. | TRBJ2-1 | . | TRBV11-2 | TGTGCCAGCAGGACGACAGGTTCGCAGGGCCGGTCCTACAATGAGCAGTTCTTC | CASRTTGSQGRSYNEQFF
. | TRBJ1-6 | few | TRBV3-1 | TGTGCCAGCAGCCAGCGGAAGGTGCGTAGGAATTCACCCCTCCACTTT | CASSQRKVRRNSPLHF